The source of this T cell receptor beta chain is a study of blood T cells in healthy people across ages (dated by TCRdb to 2013 to 2016). For context, the study as a whole: In model experiments, roughly one uniquely barcoded TCR beta cDNA molecule per two T cells was captured by template switching. Using deep sequencing normalized with unique cDNA molecular identifiers, the study measured how TCR beta repertoire diversity changes with age. Four age groups were formed from the donors: young (average approximately 15 years), middle-aged (approximately 41), aged (62) and long-lived (approximately 78). Donors of different ages were randomly distributed across sequencing lanes to avoid experimental bias. Two additional independent replicas of 1 million unique cDNA reads from the same blood draw were analyzed for two donors (one aged 18 to 30 and one aged 80 or older). General findings and caveats noted by the study authors: As age increased, observed TCR beta diversity per million T cells dropped in a roughly linear way, and a significant reduction was already evident by age 40. Estimates of total diversity from one million sequenced T cells were regarded as lower bounds and underestimates. Because donor CMV infection status was unknown, age-related changes in expanded clonotypes were potentially confounded. There was a strong correlation between observed TCR beta diversity and the percentage of naive T cells measured by flow cytometry. Conclusive comparison of naive and antigen-experienced compartments was prevented by the profiling of bulk unsorted PBMCs. Compared with the aged group, the long-lived group had more naive CD4+ T cells, fewer expanded clones and increased TCR diversity, suggesting age selection.

Systemically healthy Caucasian individuals from Russia, over 30 in total and aged about 6 to 100 years, were included as donors. Each donor gave about 9.2 milliliters of peripheral blood, drawn into EDTA-treated Vacutainer tubes. Ficoll-Paque density-gradient centrifugation was used to isolate PBMCs, with at least 6.5 million per sample. Trizol reagent was used to extract total RNA from the PBMCs, yielding at least 6 micrograms per sample. For every donor, an aliquot of PBMCs went through flow cytometry to measure the percentages of naive CD45RAhigh/CD27high T cells. A note on this clonotype: Its antigen specificity is not known. There are no base qualities to consult, and no much larger clone falls within one base.

Libraries were constructed by 5' RACE. These reads were obtained on an Illumina HiSeq 2500. A second PCR of about 7 to 12 cycles was run with a J-beta primer mix and a sample-barcoded 5' primer. A template-switch 5' adaptor carrying 12 random nucleotides introduced a unique molecular identifier onto each TCR beta cDNA molecule. Each sample yielded at least 3 million CDR3-containing paired-end reads. First-strand cDNA synthesis was performed from all RNA using the Mint cDNA synthesis kit, with priming by a TRBC-specific oligonucleotide. Following uracil-DNA glycosylase treatment, all cDNA underwent a first 18-cycle PCR with the universal primers M1SS and BC2_uni_R. For the original study's pipeline: Each sample was normalized by randomly selecting 1 million high-quality reads, each carrying a distinct molecular identifier. Reads sharing molecular identifiers were discarded rather than binned into consensus sequences. CDR3 identification, clonotype clustering and error correction used MiTCR with a Q25 quality threshold and the strictest error-elimination algorithm. A nonparametric unseen species model using Euler transformation provided a lower-bound estimate of total TCR beta diversity. The public reads were quality trimmed at Q25 with fastp and then assembled into clones with MiXCR by TCRdb, keeping productive beta chains. Entries that share a CDR3 protein sequence are merged under the most common genes and DNA. The V and J calls and clone size come from TCRdb's table, not from the authors' own analysis. The sample contains more than 1 million distinct CDR3 sequences, 40% to 50% of them found a single time. The top ten clonotypes cover approximately 19% of the sample.

In the germline V gene (reference sequence), CDR1 corresponds to PRHDT and CDR2 to FYEKMQ. V loses 2 bases of germline sequence and J loses 8 bases, and the interval between the two ends is 21 bases. The CDR3 has 16 amino acids, counting the end cysteine and phenylalanine. Only CDR3 DNA is held: 48 bases, read in frame from base 1. The clonotype comes from an older woman in good health. The source material was blood. The chain is assembled from TRBV13 and TRBJ1-2; TRBD1 is a weak D gene call, 5 bases matching. The DNA sequence follows: TGTGCCAGCAGCTTAAATCAAGGGGCCCGTATAGGAGGCTACACCTTC. Its protein product is CASSLNQGARIGGYTF.